This entry lists 6 T cell receptor beta chains sequenced from one sample in a study of neurological immune-mediated disorders. From the 5' RACE reads, TCRdb called clonotypes with MiXCR, one entry per CDR3 protein. The sample holds 40,000 to 50,000 distinct CDR3 sequences, 1.5% to 2% seen once. Sequenced material: PBMCs. These receptors came from a woman aged 40 to 55 with multiple sclerosis.

This clonotype appeared many times. This chain connects TRBV5-6 to TRBJ1-5; 11 bases fit TRBD1. Germline trimming cut 1 base from V and 7 bases from J; bases unmatched to any gene: 4. Germline V lookup: CDR1 SGHDT, CDR2 YYEEEE. The CDR3 runs 15 residues. The CDR3 is CASSLKGQGDQPQHF. The CDR3 region has the DNA TGTGCCAGCAGCTTGAAGGGACAGGGGGACCAGCCCCAGCATTTT.

This clonotype was recorded many times. The rearrangement links TRBV25-1 to TRBJ2-1; 7 bases line up with TRBD2. The CDR3 is 15 residues long. The V and J ends lost 1 base and 1 base, in that order; junction bases with no gene match: 1. Germline CDR1 and CDR2: MGHDK and SYGVNS. The CDR3: CASSESGGSYNEQFF. The CDR3 bases are TGTGCCAGCAGTGAATCGGGGGGTTCCTACAATGAGCAGTTCTTC.

The table lists this clonotype with many counts. The chain has TRBV2 and TRBJ2-7; 10 bases fit TRBD1. CDR3 length: 15 amino acids. V lost 6 bases to trimming and J lost 3 bases; unmatched junction nucleotides: 8. Germline V lookup: CDR1 SNHLY, CDR2 FYNNEI. CDR3 amino acids: CASSGDRTGGYEQYF. DNA for the CDR3: TGTGCCAGCAGCGGGGATCGGACAGGGGGCTACGAGCAGTACTTC.

This clonotype was recorded many times. This chain uses TRBV5-1 with TRBJ2-3; 14 nucleotides agree with TRBD2. The V and J ends lost 4 bases and 6 bases, in that order; junction bases with no gene match: 7. The CDR3 totals 16 residues. Germline assignment: CDR1 SGHRS and CDR2 YFSETQ. As DNA, the CDR3 is TGCGCCAGCAGCCCGGGGACTAGCGGGGGAGTCGATACGCAGTATTTT. This codes for CASSPGTSGGVDTQYF.

This clonotype was recorded many times. The genes are TRBV5-1 and TRBJ1-6; the D gene is possibly TRBD1 (5 bases). This CDR3 comprises 13 residues. V was clipped by 4 bases and J by 8 bases, with 10 bases between them. The V gene's germline CDR1 is SGHRS and CDR2 YFSETQ. DNA of the CDR3: TGCGCCAGCAGCCTGACAGCTTATTCACCCCTCCACTTT. It codes for CASSLTAYSPLHF.

This clonotype was observed many times. The J gene is TRBJ1-1, the V gene TRBV3-1, with TRBD1 identical over 9 bases. Germline CDR1 reads LGHDT; CDR2 reads YNNKEL (reference sequence). V trimming: 1 base; J trimming: 0 bases; junction bases outside the gene matches: 0. The CDR3 spans 15 residues. The CDR3 loop reads CASSQGTGVNTEAFF. In DNA, the CDR3 is TGTGCCAGCAGCCAAGGGACAGGGGTGAACACTGAAGCTTTCTTT.